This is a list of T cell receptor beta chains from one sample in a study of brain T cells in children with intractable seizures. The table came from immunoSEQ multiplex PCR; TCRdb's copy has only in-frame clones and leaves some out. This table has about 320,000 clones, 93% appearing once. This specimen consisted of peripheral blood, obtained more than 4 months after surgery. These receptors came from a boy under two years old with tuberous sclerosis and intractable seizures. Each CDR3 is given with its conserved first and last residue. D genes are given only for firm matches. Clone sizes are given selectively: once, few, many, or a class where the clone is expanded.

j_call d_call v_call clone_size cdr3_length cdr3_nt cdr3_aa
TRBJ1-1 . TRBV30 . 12 TGTGCCCCCGAACTGCCGAAAAGTGAAGCTTTCTTT CAPELPKSEAFF
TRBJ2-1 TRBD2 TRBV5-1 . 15 TGCGCCAGCAGCTTGTTAGGACTAGCGGGATATGAGCAGTTCTTC CASSLLGLAGYEQFF
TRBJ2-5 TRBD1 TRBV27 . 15 TGTGCCAGCAGTGGCCGGGACAGGGCCCAAGAGACCCAGTACTTC CASSGRDRAQETQYF
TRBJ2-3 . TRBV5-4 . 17 TGTGCCAGCAGCTTGGCGGGGGAGAACAAACCTACAGATACGCAGTATTTT CASSLAGENKPTDTQYF
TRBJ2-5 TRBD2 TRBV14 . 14 TGTGCCAGCAGCCGGACTAGCGGGGGCCCACCCCGGTACTTC CASSRTSGGPPRYF
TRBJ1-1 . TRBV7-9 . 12 TGTGCCAGCAGCTTATCGGACACTGAAGCTTTCTTT CASSLSDTEAFF
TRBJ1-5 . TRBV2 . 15 TGTGCCAGCAGTGTCGAGCTCCATAGCAATCAGCCCCAGCATTTT CASSVELHSNQPQHF
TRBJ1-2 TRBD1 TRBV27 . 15 TGTGCCAGCAGTTTGGACAGGGACCCGCACTATGGCTACACCTTC CASSLDRDPHYGYTF
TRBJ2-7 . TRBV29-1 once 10 TGCAGCGTTGAAGAACACGAGCAGTACTTC CSVEEHEQYF
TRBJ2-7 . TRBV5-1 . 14 TGCGCCAGTAGACCTGGGAACACTTCCTACGAGCAGTACTTC CASRPGNTSYEQYF
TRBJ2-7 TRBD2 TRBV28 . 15 TGTGCCAGCAGAGCTTTCGTGGGGGGGTCCTACGAGCAGTACTTC CASRAFVGGSYEQYF
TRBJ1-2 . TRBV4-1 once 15 TGCGCCAGCAGCCCAGAAATTTATCAGGGCTATGGCTACACCTTC CASSPEIYQGYGYTF
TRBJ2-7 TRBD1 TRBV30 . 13 TGTGCCTGGACCCGAGGGGGACAGTACGAGCAGTACTTC CAWTRGGQYEQYF
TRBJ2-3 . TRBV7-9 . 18 TGTGCCAGCAGCTTCCTCTTAACTTCTAGCAAGGGTACAGATACGCAGTATTTT CASSFLLTSSKGTDTQYF
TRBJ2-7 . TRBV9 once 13 TGTGCCAGCAGCGTAGATGAGGCGTACGAGCAGTACTTC CASSVDEAYEQYF
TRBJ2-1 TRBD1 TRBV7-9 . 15 TGTGCCAGCAGCTTAGTAGGGACAGGATACAATGAGCAGTTCTTC CASSLVGTGYNEQFF
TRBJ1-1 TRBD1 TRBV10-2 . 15 TGCGCCAGCTGCGAAAGGACAGGGAAGAACACTGAAGCTTTCTTT CASCERTGKNTEAFF
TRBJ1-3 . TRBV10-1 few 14 TGCGCCAGCACCTCAGGGGCTTTTGGAAACACCATATATTTT CASTSGAFGNTIYF
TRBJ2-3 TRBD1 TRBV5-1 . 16 TGCGCCAGCAGCTTGGGGGACAGGGGAATGGCAGATACGCAGTATTTT CASSLGDRGMADTQYF
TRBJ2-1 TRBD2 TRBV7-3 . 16 TGTGCCAGCAGCTTAGTCAGGCCGGGGGGGTTCCATGAGCAGTTCTTC CASSLVRPGGFHEQFF
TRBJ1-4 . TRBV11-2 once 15 TGTGCCAGCAGCTTACAGGGTGGGACTAATGAAAAACTGTTTTTT CASSLQGGTNEKLFF
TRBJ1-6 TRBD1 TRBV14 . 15 TGTGCCAGCAGCCAAAGGGACAGCGATAATTCACCCCTCCACTTT CASSQRDSDNSPLHF
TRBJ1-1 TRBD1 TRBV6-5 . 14 TGTGCCAGCAGTTCCGGACAGGGGGCGGAGGTAGCTTTCTTT CASSSGQGAEVAFF
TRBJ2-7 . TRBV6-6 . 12 TGTGCCAGTACAGGCCCTGGGGACGAGCAGTACTTC CASTGPGDEQYF
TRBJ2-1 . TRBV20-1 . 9 TGCAGTGCTTCCAATGAGCAGTTCTTC CSASNEQFF
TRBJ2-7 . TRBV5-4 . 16 TGTGCCAGCAGCTTGTCGGTGCTAGCCCCTACCTACGAGCAGTACTTC CASSLSVLAPTYEQYF
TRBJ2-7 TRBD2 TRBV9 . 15 TGTGCCAGCAGCCTCTTAGCGGGAGGTGGGTACGAGCAGTACTTC CASSLLAGGGYEQYF
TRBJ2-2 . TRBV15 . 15 TGTGCCACCAGCAGAGACGGGAGTTGGGCCGGGGAGCTGTTTTTT CATSRDGSWAGELFF
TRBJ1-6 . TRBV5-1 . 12 TGCGCCAGCAGAGACAGTAATTCACCCCTCCACTTT CASRDSNSPLHF
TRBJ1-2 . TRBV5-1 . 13 TGCGCCAGCAGCTTGGAGGCAGCTTATGGCTACACCTTC CASSLEAAYGYTF
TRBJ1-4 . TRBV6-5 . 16 TGTGCCAGCAGTTCTCTAGCGGGGGTGATTAATGAAAAACTGTTTTTT CASSSLAGVINEKLFF
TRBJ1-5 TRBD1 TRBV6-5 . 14 TGTGCCAGCACGACAGGGGGCTTAAGTCAGCCCCAGCATTTT CASTTGGLSQPQHF
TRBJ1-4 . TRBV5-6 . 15 TGTGCCAGCAGCCGAGGAGGTTTGAGGGATGAAAAACTGTTTTTT CASSRGGLRDEKLFF
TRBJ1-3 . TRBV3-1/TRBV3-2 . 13 TGTGCCAGCAGCTACCAGGGGAGGGACACCATATATTTT CASSYQGRDTIYF
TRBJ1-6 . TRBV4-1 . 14 TGCGCCAGCAGCCCCGGGACGCTCAATTCACCCCTCCACTTT CASSPGTLNSPLHF
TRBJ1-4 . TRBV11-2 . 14 TGTGCCAGCAGCTTAGCCCCCAGGGGAGGAAAACTGTTTTTT CASSLAPRGGKLFF
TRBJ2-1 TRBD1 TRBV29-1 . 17 TGCAGCGTTGAAGATCAGCCGTATAGGGACAGTCTAAATGAGCAGTTCTTC CSVEDQPYRDSLNEQFF
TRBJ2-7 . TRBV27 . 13 TGTGCCAGCGGGAAGGTTCCGGTCTACGAGCAGTACTTC CASGKVPVYEQYF
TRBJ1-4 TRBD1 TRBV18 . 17 TGTGCCAGCTCACTACGGACAGGGATAGGGACTAATGAAAAACTGTTTTTT CASSLRTGIGTNEKLFF
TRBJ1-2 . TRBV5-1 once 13 TGCGCCAGCAGTTTCGGACGTGGTGAGGGCTACACCTTC CASSFGRGEGYTF
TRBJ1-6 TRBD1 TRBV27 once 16 TGTGCCAGCAGGACCAATTACAGGGGGTATAATTCACCCCTCCACTTT CASRTNYRGYNSPLHF
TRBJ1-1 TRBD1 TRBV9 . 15 TGTGCCAGCAGCGTTTCCGGGACAGGTGCCACTGAAGCTTTCTTT CASSVSGTGATEAFF
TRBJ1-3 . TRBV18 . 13 TGTGCCAGCTCACGGTCAGGGGGAAACACCATATATTTT CASSRSGGNTIYF
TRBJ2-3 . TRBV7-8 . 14 TGTGCCAGCAGCTTAGGTCCGGGAACTGATACGCAGTATTTT CASSLGPGTDTQYF
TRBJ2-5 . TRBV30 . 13 TGTGCCTGGAGGGTCGATGTAAAAGAGACCCAGTACTTC CAWRVDVKETQYF
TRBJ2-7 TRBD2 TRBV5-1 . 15 TGCGCCAGCAGCGCGGGACTAGCGGCGGCGTGGGAGCAGTACTTC CASSAGLAAAWEQYF
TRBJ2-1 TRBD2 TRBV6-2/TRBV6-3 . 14 TGTGCCAGCAGTCTCGGGACTAGCGGGCCGGTGGAGTTCTTC CASSLGTSGPVEFF
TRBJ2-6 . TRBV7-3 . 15 TGTGCCAGCAGCCCAGGGACGTCTGGGGCCAACGTCCTGACTTTC CASSPGTSGANVLTF
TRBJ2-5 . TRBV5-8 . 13 TGTGCCAGCAGCTTAACATCTCAAGAGACCCAGTACTTC CASSLTSQETQYF
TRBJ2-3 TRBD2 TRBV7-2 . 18 TGTGCCAGCAGCTTAAGGACCGTACTAGCGGGGCTCACAGATACGCAGTATTTT CASSLRTVLAGLTDTQYF
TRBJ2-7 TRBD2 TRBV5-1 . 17 TGCGCCAGCAGTCCTCGGCCCCTTGCGGGAGGGCCGTGGGAGCAGTACTTC CASSPRPLAGGPWEQYF
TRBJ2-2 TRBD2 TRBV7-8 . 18 TGTGCCAGCAGCTTCTTGACTAGCGGGGGGTCTTTCACCGGGGAGCTGTTTTTT CASSFLTSGGSFTGELFF
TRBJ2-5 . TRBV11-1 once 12 TGTGCCAGCAGCTCCCGGGGAGAGACCCAGTACTTC CASSSRGETQYF
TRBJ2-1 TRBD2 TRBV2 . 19 TGTGCCAGCAGCGATTCCGGGACTAGCACTCCTACGGTCTACAATGAGCAGTTCTTC CASSDSGTSTPTVYNEQFF
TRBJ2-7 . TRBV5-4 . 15 TGTGCCAGCAGCTTGGAGGCTACCATATCCTACGAGCAGTACTTC CASSLEATISYEQYF
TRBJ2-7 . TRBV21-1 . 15 TGTGCCAGCAGTTTCACTTGGGACAGCTCCTACGAGCAGTACTTC CASSFTWDSSYEQYF